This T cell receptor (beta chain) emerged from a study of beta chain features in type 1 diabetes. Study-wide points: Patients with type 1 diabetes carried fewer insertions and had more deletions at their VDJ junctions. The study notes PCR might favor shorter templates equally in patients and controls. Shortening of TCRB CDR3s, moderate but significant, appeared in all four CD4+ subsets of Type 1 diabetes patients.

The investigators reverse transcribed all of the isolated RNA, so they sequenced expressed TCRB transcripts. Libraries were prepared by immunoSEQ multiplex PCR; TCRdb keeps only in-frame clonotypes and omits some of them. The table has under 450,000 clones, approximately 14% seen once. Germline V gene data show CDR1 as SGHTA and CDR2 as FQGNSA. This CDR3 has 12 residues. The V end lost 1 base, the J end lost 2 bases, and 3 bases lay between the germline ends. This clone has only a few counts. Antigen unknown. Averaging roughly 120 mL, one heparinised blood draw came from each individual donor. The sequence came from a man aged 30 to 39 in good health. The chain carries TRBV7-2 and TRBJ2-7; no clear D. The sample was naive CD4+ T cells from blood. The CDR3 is CASSLDAYEQYF. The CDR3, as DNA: TGTGCCAGCAGCTTAGATGCCTACGAGCAGTACTTC.